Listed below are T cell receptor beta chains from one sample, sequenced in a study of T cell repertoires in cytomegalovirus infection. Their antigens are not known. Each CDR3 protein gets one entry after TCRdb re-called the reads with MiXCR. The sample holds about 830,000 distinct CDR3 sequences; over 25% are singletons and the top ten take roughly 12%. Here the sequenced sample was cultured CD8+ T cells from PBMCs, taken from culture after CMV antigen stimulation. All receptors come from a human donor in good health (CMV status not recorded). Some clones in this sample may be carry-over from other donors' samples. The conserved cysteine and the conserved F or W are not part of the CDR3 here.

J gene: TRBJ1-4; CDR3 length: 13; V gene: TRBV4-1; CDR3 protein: ASSQVATGGEKLF
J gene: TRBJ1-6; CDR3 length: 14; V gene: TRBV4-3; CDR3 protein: ASSPTGEGLGSPLH
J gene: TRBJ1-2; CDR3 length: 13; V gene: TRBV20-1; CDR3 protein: SARDGDRINYGYT
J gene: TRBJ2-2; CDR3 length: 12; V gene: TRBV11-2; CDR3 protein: ASSATSYTGELF
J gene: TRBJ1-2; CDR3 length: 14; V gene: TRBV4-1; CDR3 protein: ASSQDIGGRNFGYT
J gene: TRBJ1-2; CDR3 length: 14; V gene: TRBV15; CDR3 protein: ATSRDLGALIYGYT
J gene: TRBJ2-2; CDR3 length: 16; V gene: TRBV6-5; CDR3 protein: ASSYSRDGGGASGELF
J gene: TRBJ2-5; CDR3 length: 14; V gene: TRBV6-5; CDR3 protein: ASSYSSMGVGETQY
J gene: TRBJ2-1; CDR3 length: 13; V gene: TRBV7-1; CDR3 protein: VSSSLQRGDNEQF
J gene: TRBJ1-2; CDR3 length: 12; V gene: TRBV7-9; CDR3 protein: ASSAAARGYGYT
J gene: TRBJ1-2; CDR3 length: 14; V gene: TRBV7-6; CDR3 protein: ASIERGGQLDYDYT
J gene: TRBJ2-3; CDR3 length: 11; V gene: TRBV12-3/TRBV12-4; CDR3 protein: ASSSPATDTQY
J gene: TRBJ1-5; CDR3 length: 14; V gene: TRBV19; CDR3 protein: ATSMTQVAGNQPQH
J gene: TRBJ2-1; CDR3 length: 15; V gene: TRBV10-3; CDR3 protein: AICESGGQGIPNEQF
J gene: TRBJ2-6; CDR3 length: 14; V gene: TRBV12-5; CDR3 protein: ASGLETRSGANVLT
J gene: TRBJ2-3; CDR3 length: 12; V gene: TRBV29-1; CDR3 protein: SVGGQGPTDTQY
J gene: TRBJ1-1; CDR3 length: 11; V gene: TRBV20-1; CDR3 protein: SASTGGNTEAF
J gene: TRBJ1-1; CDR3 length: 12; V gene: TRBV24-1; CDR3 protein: ATKSRDLNTEAF
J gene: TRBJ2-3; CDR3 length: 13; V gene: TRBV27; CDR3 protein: ASSAWAGGTDTQY
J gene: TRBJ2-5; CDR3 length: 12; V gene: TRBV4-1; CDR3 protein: ASSPFGLQETQY
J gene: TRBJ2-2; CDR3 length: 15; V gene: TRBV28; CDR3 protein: ASSLFLLQGATGELF
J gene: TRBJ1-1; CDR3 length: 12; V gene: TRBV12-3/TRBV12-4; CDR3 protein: ASSLGGRVTEAF
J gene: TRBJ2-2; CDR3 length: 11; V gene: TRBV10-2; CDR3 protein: ASMGSNTGELF
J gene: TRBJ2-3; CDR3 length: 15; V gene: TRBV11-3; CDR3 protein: ASSFRTSGVFTDTQY
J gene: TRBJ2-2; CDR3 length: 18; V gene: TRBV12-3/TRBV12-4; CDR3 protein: ASSRAGAYATPRGAGELF
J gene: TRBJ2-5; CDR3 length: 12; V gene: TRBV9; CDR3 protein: ASSDGRELETQY
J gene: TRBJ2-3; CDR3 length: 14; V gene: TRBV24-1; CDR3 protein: ATSDSVRRSTDTQY
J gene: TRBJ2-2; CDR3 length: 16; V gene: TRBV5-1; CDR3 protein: ASSVVGGTGIDTGELF
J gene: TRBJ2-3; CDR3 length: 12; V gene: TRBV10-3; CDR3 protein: AISAGHYTDTQY
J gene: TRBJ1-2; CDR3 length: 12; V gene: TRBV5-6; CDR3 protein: ASSFFGVNYGYT
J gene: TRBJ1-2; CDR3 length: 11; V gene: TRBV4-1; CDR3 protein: ASIGGGGYGYT
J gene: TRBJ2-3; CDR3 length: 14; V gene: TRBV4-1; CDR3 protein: ASSQDPETSTDTQY
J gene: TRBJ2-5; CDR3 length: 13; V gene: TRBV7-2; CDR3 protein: ASSPLFEGQETQY
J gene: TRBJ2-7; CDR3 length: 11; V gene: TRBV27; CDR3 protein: ASSLSAGYEQY
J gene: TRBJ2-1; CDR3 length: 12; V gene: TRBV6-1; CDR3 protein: ASSEGEPGNEQF
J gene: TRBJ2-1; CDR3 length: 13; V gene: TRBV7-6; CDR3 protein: ASSLEGTDDNEQF
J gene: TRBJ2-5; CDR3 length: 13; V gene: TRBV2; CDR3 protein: ASSEESWGAETQY
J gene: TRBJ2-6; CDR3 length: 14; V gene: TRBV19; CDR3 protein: ASSPLTGPGANVLT
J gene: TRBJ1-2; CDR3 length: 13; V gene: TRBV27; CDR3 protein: ASADPDRKNYGYT
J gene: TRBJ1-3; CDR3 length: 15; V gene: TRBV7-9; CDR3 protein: ASSLPEDRDSGNTIY
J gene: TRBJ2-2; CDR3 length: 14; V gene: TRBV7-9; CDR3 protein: ASSFKRGPNTGELF
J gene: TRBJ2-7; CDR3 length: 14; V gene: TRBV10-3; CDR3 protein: AISESPREPSYEQY
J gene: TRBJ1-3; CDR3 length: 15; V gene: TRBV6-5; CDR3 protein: ASSYPPTQGGLNTIY
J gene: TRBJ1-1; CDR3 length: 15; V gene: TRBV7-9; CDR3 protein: ASSLARRQISNTEAF
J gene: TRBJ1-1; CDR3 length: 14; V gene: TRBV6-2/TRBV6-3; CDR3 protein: ASSYSIRDPNTEAF
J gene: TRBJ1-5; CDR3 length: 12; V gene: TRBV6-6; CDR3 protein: ASNTRGSNQPQH
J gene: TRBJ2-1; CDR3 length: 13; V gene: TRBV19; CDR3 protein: ASSKTSFSYNEQF
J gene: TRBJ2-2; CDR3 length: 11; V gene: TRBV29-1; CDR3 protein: SVTGGQTGELF
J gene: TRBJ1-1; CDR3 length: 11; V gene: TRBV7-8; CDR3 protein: ASSSQGAYEAF
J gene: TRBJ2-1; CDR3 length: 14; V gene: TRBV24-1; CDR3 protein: ATSDPRGLAFREQF
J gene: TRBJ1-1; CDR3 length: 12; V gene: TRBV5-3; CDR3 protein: ASNPPQDNTEAF
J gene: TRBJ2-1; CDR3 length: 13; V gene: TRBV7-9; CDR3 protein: ASSLRSHTHNEQF